This T cell receptor beta chain stems from a study of tissue T cells after allogeneic stem cell transplantation. As concerns this clone: Genes and germline are mouse. The sequence runs out 1 residue before the end of the CDR3; the remainder is reconstructed from the germline J gene.

The CDR3 spans 10 residues. Germline V gene lookup returns CDR1 KGHPV and CDR2 FQNQEV (reference sequence). The V and J ends lost 6 bases and 6 bases respectively, with 4 bases between them. This table comes from immunoSEQ multiplex PCR, and its TCRdb copy is limited to in-frame clones, with some not included. The table includes about 4,600 clones, approximately 49% detected once. The time point is: mouse harvest day 14 after allogeneic transplant. Each mouse received 10^7 T-cell-depleted marrow cells plus 10^6 splenic CD5+ T cells by tail vein. The V and J genes are TRBV26 and TRBJ2-3; the D is unclear. This receptor was identified in a female BALB/c mouse given C57BL/6 T cells with graft-versus-host disease after an allogeneic hematopoietic cell transplant. The material sequenced was lymph node tissue. The CDR3 loop reads CASSRETLYF. CDR3 DNA (partial): TGTGCCAGCAGCCGGGAAACGCTGTAT. Variable domain in full (rest from reference TRBV26 and TRBJ2-3): NSKVIQTPRYLVKGQGQKAKMRCIPEKGHPVVFWYQQNKNNEFKFLINFQNQEVLQQIDMTEKRFSAECPSNSPCSLEIQSSEAGDSALYLCASSRETLYFGSGTRLTVL.